These T cell receptor beta chains were read from a single sample in a study of cytomegalovirus exposure and HLA in healthy donors. Produced via immunoSEQ multiplex PCR; TCRdb's table is partial and in-frame only. This repertoire shows 90,000 to 110,000 clones, around 73% found once; its top ten account for approximately 8.4%. The sequenced material came from PBMCs. The source of these receptors is a man aged 40-55 years in good health and CMV-seronegative. Each CDR3 is given with its conserved first and last residue. A D gene is named only where the DNA matches it firmly. Only part of the rows carry a size: once, few, many, or a class if the clone is expanded.

>-|few|TRBJ1-3|TRBV14
CASSPGGGNTIYF
TGTGCCAGCAGCCCGGGAGGAGGAAACACCATATATTTT
>-|-|TRBJ2-2|TRBV6-5
CASSYMSGGTGELFF
TGTGCCAGCAGTTACATGTCAGGAGGGACCGGGGAGCTGTTTTTT
>-|-|TRBJ2-7|TRBV15
CATSRGLATYEQYF
TGTGCCACCAGCAGAGGGCTAGCGACTTACGAGCAGTACTTC
>-|few|TRBJ2-2|TRBV5-6
CASNRLNTGELFF
TGTGCCAGCAACCGGTTAAACACCGGGGAGCTGTTTTTT
>TRBD1|few|TRBJ2-2|TRBV5-1
CASKGQGLAGELFF
TGCGCCAGCAAGGGACAGGGTTTGGCCGGGGAGCTGTTTTTT
>-|-|TRBJ2-3|TRBV18
CASSPEGYTQYF
TGTGCCAGCTCACCAGAGGGATATACGCAGTATTTT
>-|-|TRBJ2-1|TRBV4-2
CASSPEGGPRVGEQFF
TGTGCCAGCAGCCCGGAGGGGGGGCCCAGAGTGGGGGAGCAGTTCTTC
>TRBD2|-|TRBJ2-5|TRBV28
CASRLTGLAGRGGTQYF
TGTGCCAGCAGACTCACCGGACTAGCGGGGAGGGGGGGGACCCAGTACTTC
>-|-|TRBJ1-1|TRBV5-1
CASSLGQGGTEAFF
TGCGCCAGCAGCTTGGGGCAGGGCGGCACTGAAGCTTTCTTT
>TRBD1|-|TRBJ1-1|TRBV5-4
CASSLRQGAAFF
TGTGCCAGCAGTTTAAGACAGGGTGCCGCTTTCTTT
>-|once|TRBJ1-3|TRBV19
CASSALGVSSGNTIYF
TGTGCCAGTAGTGCCCTTGGTGTGAGCTCTGGAAACACCATATATTTT
>-|-|TRBJ1-6|TRBV25-1
CASSDGFTGSPLHF
TGTGCCAGCAGTGATGGCTTCACGGGTTCACCCCTCCACTTT
>TRBD1|-|TRBJ1-5|TRBV7-2
CASNREGQGDQPQHF
TGTGCCAGCAATCGGGAAGGACAGGGCGATCAGCCCCAGCATTTT
>-|-|TRBJ1-3|TRBV4-2
CASSQERAPGNTIYF
TGTGCCAGCAGCCAAGAGAGGGCGCCGGGAAACACCATATATTTT
>-|few|TRBJ1-6|TRBV5-4
CASSQRSTGNSPLHF
TGTGCCAGCAGCCAAAGGTCAACGGGTAATTCACCCCTCCACTTT
>-|-|TRBJ2-7|TRBV2
CASSVSYEQYF
TGTGCCAGTAGTGTTTCGTACGAGCAGTACTTC
>TRBD1|-|TRBJ1-4|TRBV7-9
CASSFLQGQRLTNEKLFF
TGTGCCAGCAGCTTCCTACAGGGGCAACGCTTAACTAATGAAAAACTGTTTTTT
>TRBD1|-|TRBJ2-7|TRBV30
CAWSVGQGACEQYF
TGTGCCTGGAGTGTGGGACAGGGGGCATGCGAGCAGTACTTC
>-|-|TRBJ1-4|TRBV4-2
CASSQPGHLNEKLFF
TGTGCCAGCAGCCAACCGGGACACTTAAATGAAAAACTGTTTTTT
>TRBD2|-|TRBJ2-1|TRBV4-3
CASSQTPSGGSNNEQFF
TGCGCCAGCAGCCAAACCCCTAGCGGGGGGAGTAACAATGAGCAGTTCTTC
>-|-|TRBJ1-4|TRBV6-5
CAGSYSGSGNEKLFF
TGTGCCGGCAGTTACTCCGGGTCTGGGAATGAAAAACTGTTTTTT
>-|-|TRBJ2-2|TRBV6-1
CASKSGGGTGELFF
TGTGCCAGCAAATCCGGGGGAGGTACCGGGGAGCTGTTTTTT
>TRBD1|-|TRBJ2-5|TRBV11-3
CASSRGQGNGETQYF
TGTGCCAGCAGCAGGGGGCAGGGGAATGGGGAGACCCAGTACTTC
>TRBD1|-|TRBJ2-2|TRBV11-2
CASSPRQGLNTGELFF
TGTGCCAGCAGCCCGAGACAGGGGTTAAACACCGGGGAGCTGTTTTTT
>TRBD1|-|TRBJ1-3|TRBV5-1
CASSSDRFGNTIYF
TGCGCCAGCAGCTCGGACAGGTTTGGAAACACCATATATTTT
>-|-|TRBJ1-5|TRBV19
CASSITEYSNQPQHF
TGTGCCAGTAGTATAACAGAATATAGCAATCAGCCCCAGCATTTT
>-|-|TRBJ1-4|TRBV6-6
CASLQQVPQEKLFF
TGTGCCAGTCTGCAACAGGTTCCCCAAGAAAAACTGTTTTTT
>-|-|TRBJ1-2|TRBV27
CASSYRELGYGYTF
TGTGCCAGCAGTTACAGGGAATTGGGCTATGGCTACACCTTC
>TRBD1|-|TRBJ1-4|TRBV7-9
CASSQGQGREKLFF
TGTGCCAGCAGCCAGGGACAGGGCAGAGAAAAACTGTTTTTT
>TRBD1|-|TRBJ1-6|TRBV10-3
CAIGGQGDSPLHF
TGTGCCATCGGGGGACAGGGGGATTCACCCCTCCACTTT
>-|-|TRBJ2-7|TRBV5-6
CASIIKGGTGAYEQYF
TGTGCCAGCATCATAAAAGGAGGGACTGGGGCCTACGAGCAGTACTTC
>-|once|TRBJ1-5|TRBV10-1
CASPSWRPQHF
TGCGCCAGCCCGAGTTGGAGGCCCCAGCATTTT
>-|-|TRBJ1-1|TRBV18
CASLAGTEAFF
TGTGCCAGCCTGGCTGGCACTGAAGCTTTCTTT
>-|-|TRBJ2-1|TRBV4-1
CASSQVRTRGGYEQFF
TGCGCCAGCAGCCAAGTAAGGACGCGGGGCGGGTATGAGCAGTTCTTC
>-|-|TRBJ1-1|TRBV19
CASRTTGLTDNTEAFF
TGTGCCAGTAGAACTACGGGTCTCACCGATAACACTGAAGCTTTCTTT
>-|-|TRBJ2-2|TRBV13
CASSLGSAGHTGELFF
TGTGCCAGCAGCTTAGGGTCTGCGGGGCACACCGGGGAGCTGTTTTTT
>TRBD2|-|TRBJ2-5|TRBV6-1
CASSPWGLERTQYF
TGTGCCAGCAGTCCTTGGGGACTAGAGAGGACCCAGTACTTC
>-|-|TRBJ1-1|TRBV4-1
CASSQVSWGGTEAFF
TGCGCCAGCAGCCAAGTATCGTGGGGAGGTACTGAAGCTTTCTTT
>-|-|TRBJ1-3|TRBV19
CASSIPTGSGNTIYF
TGTGCCAGTAGTATTCCCACCGGCTCTGGAAACACCATATATTTT
>-|-|TRBJ2-7|TRBV27
CASSSQGYEQYF
TGTGCCAGCAGTTCTCAGGGGTACGAGCAGTACTTC
>-|-|TRBJ1-6|TRBV28
CASSLESYNSPLHF
TGTGCCAGCAGCCTTGAGTCCTATAATTCACCCCTCCACTTT
>-|few|TRBJ1-6|TRBV9
CASSVAGNMSPLHF
TGTGCCAGCAGCGTAGCCGGGAACATGTCACCCCTCCACTTT
>-|-|TRBJ2-7|TRBV4-3
CASSQADWQGGFEEQYF
TGCGCCAGCAGCCAAGCAGACTGGCAGGGAGGTTTCGAGGAGCAGTACTTC
>TRBD1|-|TRBJ1-1|TRBV9
CASSVAVWDRGEMNTEAFF
TGTGCCAGCAGCGTAGCTGTATGGGACAGGGGAGAAATGAACACTGAAGCTTTCTTT
>-|-|TRBJ1-4|TRBV28
CASSLGRVDEKLFF
TGTGCCAGCAGTTTAGGCAGGGTTGATGAAAAACTGTTTTTT
>TRBD1|-|TRBJ1-4|TRBV9
CASSQAGTGNEKLFF
TGTGCCAGCAGCCAGGCCGGGACAGGAAATGAAAAACTGTTTTTT
>-|-|TRBJ1-4|TRBV7-8
CASSQRMGATNEKLFF
TGTGCCAGCAGCCAGAGGATGGGTGCAACTAATGAAAAACTGTTTTTT
>-|-|TRBJ1-5|TRBV19
CASSISGVYQPQHF
TGTGCCAGTAGTATATCGGGGGTCTATCAGCCCCAGCATTTT
>TRBD1|few|TRBJ1-2|TRBV7-9
CASSPGQELRYGYTF
TGTGCCAGCAGCCCTGGACAGGAGCTACGGTATGGCTACACCTTC
>-|few|TRBJ1-4|TRBV4-1
CASSLTTTNEKLFF
TGCGCCAGCAGCCTGACTACAACTAATGAAAAACTGTTTTTT
>TRBD2|few|TRBJ2-3|TRBV2
CASSHPGLAADTQYF
TGTGCCAGCAGCCATCCGGGACTAGCGGCGGATACGCAGTATTTT
>TRBD2|once|TRBJ2-6|TRBV28
CASSFFTGGINSGANVLTF
TGTGCCAGCAGTTTTTTTACGGGGGGAATCAACTCTGGGGCCAACGTCCTGACTTTC
>-|-|TRBJ1-2|TRBV11-1
CASSFDSAAQGYGYTF
TGTGCCAGCAGCTTCGACAGCGCGGCGCAAGGCTATGGCTACACCTTC